This TCR beta chain was captured in a study of shared clonotypes between healthy human individuals. This CDR3 region has 16 residues. Germline CDR1 SGHRS, CDR2 YFSETQ. V lost 0 bases, J lost 0 bases, and 10 bases lay in between. Profiling relied on immunoSEQ multiplex PCR, and the TCRdb table lists in-frame clones only, not all of them. The table lists a few million clones, 85% to 95% of them singletons. Material for sequencing was naive CD4+ T cells from PBMCs. Subset here: CD45RA+ positively selected. The sequence derives from a young man in good health. Some clones in this sample may be carry-over from other donors' samples. The V gene is TRBV5-1, the J gene TRBJ1-3; D is uncertain. The CDR3 nucleotides read TGCGCCAGCAGCTTGGGCGGGGAGAGCTCTGGAAACACCATATATTTT. Translated: CASSLGGESSGNTIYF.